Below are 14 T cell receptor beta chains sequenced from a single sample in a study of blood T cell repertoires in COVID-19. The table came from immunoSEQ multiplex PCR; TCRdb's copy has only in-frame clones and leaves some out. Found here are a few hundred thousand clones, about 82% of them singletons; the top ten hold over 9%. The sequencing input was peripheral blood. The receptors derive from a man older than 75 with acute or convalescent COVID-19.

The rearrangement links TRBV2 to TRBJ2-1, with D maybe TRBD2 (7 bases). The length of the CDR3 is 12 residues. Trimming removed 8 bases at V and 10 bases at J, with 15 bases between. The germline CDR1 and CDR2 sequences are SNHLY and FYNNEI. The CDR3 coding sequence is TGTGCCAGCGGGGGGGGCTTTGGCGAGCAGTTCTTC. This gives the protein CASGGGFGEQFF.

The chain employs TRBV3-1 (or the pseudogene TRBV3-2) and TRBJ2-1, with 11 positions matching TRBD2. There are 15 residues in the CDR3. The V gene's germline CDR1 is LGHDT and CDR2 YNNKEL (reference sequence). After removal of 5 bases from V and 6 bases from J, the junction contained 6 bases not matched to a gene. The CDR3 sequence is CASSTPGTSGNEQFF. The CDR3 nucleotides are TGTGCCAGCAGCACCCCCGGGACTAGCGGCAATGAGCAGTTCTTC.

The chain joins TRBV5-8 to TRBJ1-2; D is undetermined. Germline lookup yields CDR1 SGHTS and CDR2 YDEGEE. The CDR3 consists of 13 residues. Trimming shortened V by 0 bases and J by 5 bases, and 8 bases separated the two germline ends. CDR3 loop: CASSLVAEYGYTF. The CDR3, as DNA: TGTGCCAGCAGCTTGGTGGCGGAGTATGGCTACACCTTC.

V usage is TRBV28 and J usage is TRBJ1-4; a possible D gene is TRBD1 (5 bases). This CDR3 region has 13 residues. Germline CDR1 reads MDHEN; CDR2 reads SYDVKM. Trimming stripped 10 bases from V and 5 bases from J, with 14 bases between. CDR3 sequence reads: CAILGVTNEKLFF. In DNA form, the CDR3 reads TGTGCCATCCTAGGGGTGACAAATGAAAAACTGTTTTTT.

The table lists this clone with a count of one. V gene TRBV10-2 combines with J gene TRBJ1-5, with TRBD1 matching 7 bases. V gave up 9 bases and J gave up 3 bases; unmatched junction bases: 5. The CDR3 spans 13 residues. Germline V gene lookup returns CDR1 WSHSY and CDR2 SAAADI. The CDR3 loop reads CASKDRINQPQHF. CDR3 nucleotides: TGCGCCAGTAAGGACAGGATCAATCAGCCCCAGCATTTT.

V usage is TRBV27 and J usage is TRBJ1-1; no clear D gene. The CDR3 spans 13 residues. Trimming took 4 bases from V and 4 from J, leaving 10 bases between them. Germline V lookup: CDR1 MNHEY, CDR2 SMNVEV (reference sequence). The CDR3 nucleotides read TGTGCCAGCAGTTCCGGGGTTTTCACTGAAGCTTTCTTT. Residues: CASSSGVFTEAFF.

The genes are TRBV18 and TRBJ1-3; 8 bases are shared with TRBD1. The germline V gene has CDR1 KGHSH and CDR2 LQKENI. The CDR3 contains 18 residues. With V trimmed by 4 bases and J by 0 bases, 11 bases remained unmatched. The CDR3 region is CASSLGTGVGLSGNTIYF. The DNA for the CDR3 is TGTGCCAGCTCACTCGGGACAGGAGTTGGCCTCTCTGGAAACACCATATATTTT.

The DNA for the CDR3 is TGTGCCAGCAGTGCCGACTACTACGAGCAGTACTTC. As protein: CASSADYYEQYF. The V gene is TRBV28, the J gene TRBJ2-7, with D possibly TRBD2 on 5 matching bases. With 5 bases removed from V and 3 bases from J, the gap between germline ends came to 8 bases. The CDR3 has 12 residues. CDR1 and CDR2 from the germline V gene are MDHEN and SYDVKM.

The CDR3 reads CASSRDTGSPLHF. In nucleotides, the CDR3 is TGTGCCAGCAGCCGGGACACAGGTTCACCCCTCCACTTT. J is TRBJ1-6 and V is TRBV7-6; tentative D call: TRBD1 (6 bases). The length of the CDR3 is 13 residues. With 5 bases removed from V and 9 bases from J, the gap between germline ends came to 11 bases. Germline lookup yields CDR1 SGHVS and CDR2 FNYEAQ.

V is TRBV7-9 and J is TRBJ1-1; 7 positions agree with TRBD1. There are 13 residues in the CDR3. The V and J ends lost 5 bases and 6 bases, in that order; junction bases with no gene match: 6. Germline assignment: CDR1 SEHNR and CDR2 FQNEAQ (reference sequence). CDR3 region: CASSGRGSAEAFF. The CDR3 region has the DNA TGTGCCAGCAGCGGCAGGGGGTCCGCTGAAGCTTTCTTT.

This clone was seen more than once but under ten times. The rearrangement joins TRBV28 to TRBJ1-5; the D is unclear. CDR3 size: 14 residues. CDR1 is MDHEN and CDR2 is SYDVKM in the germline V gene. Trimming stripped 7 bases from V and 7 bases from J, with 17 bases between. CDR3 region: CASTPPQALQPQHF. The CDR3 coding sequence is TGTGCCAGCACCCCTCCGCAGGCCCTACAGCCCCAGCATTTT.

The genes are TRBV15 and TRBJ2-1; D might be TRBD2 (6 bases). The CDR3 is made up of 15 amino acids. Deletions cut 5 bases from V and 8 bases from J, with 19 bases between. Germline loops: CDR1 LNHNV, CDR2 YYDKDF (reference sequence). The CDR3: CATSGRDFFDHEQFF. CDR3 nucleotide sequence: TGTGCCACCAGCGGCCGGGACTTCTTCGATCATGAGCAGTTCTTC.

V gene TRBV6-5 combines with J gene TRBJ2-2, with a possible D match to TRBD2 (6 bases). CDR1 is MNHEY and CDR2 is SVGAGI in the germline V gene. This CDR3 has 15 amino acids. Trimming cost V 8 bases and J 3 bases, with 16 bases left between them. CDR3 sequence reads: CASVSGTLDTGELFF. CDR3 sequence (DNA): TGTGCCAGCGTTTCCGGGACTTTAGACACCGGGGAGCTGTTTTTT.

The genes are TRBV11-3 and TRBJ2-7; D is possibly TRBD2 (6 bases). This CDR3 spans 13 amino acids. V was shortened by 4 bases and J by 1 base, with 8 bases between the two germline ends. CDR1 is SGHNT, CDR2 YENEEA, per germline. The CDR3 loop reads CASSSGDSYEQYF. Here the CDR3 DNA reads TGTGCCAGCAGCTCGGGAGATTCCTACGAGCAGTACTTC.